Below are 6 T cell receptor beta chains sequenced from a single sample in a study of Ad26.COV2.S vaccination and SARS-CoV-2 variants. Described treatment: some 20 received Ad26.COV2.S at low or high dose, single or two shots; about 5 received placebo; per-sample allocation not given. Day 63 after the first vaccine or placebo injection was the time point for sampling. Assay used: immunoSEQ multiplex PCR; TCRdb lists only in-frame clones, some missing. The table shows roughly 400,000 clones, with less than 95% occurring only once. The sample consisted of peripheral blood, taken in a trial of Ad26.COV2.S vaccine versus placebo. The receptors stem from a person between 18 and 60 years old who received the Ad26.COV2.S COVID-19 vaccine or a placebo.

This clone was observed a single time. CDR3 residues: CASSVSLAGGTYEQYF. The CDR3, as DNA: TGTGCCAGCAGCGTGAGTTTAGCGGGAGGCACCTACGAGCAGTACTTC. The rearrangement links TRBV9 to TRBJ2-7; 10 bases match TRBD2. This CDR3 comprises 16 residues. The germline gives CDR1 SGDLS, CDR2 YYNGEE. V lost 2 bases to trimming and J lost 2 bases; unmatched junction nucleotides: 7.

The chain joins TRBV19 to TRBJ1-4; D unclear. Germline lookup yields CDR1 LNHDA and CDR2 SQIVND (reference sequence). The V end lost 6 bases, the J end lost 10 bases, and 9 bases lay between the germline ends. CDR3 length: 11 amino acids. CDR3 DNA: TGTGCCAGTAGAAGCAGTGGAAAACTGTTTTTT. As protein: CASRSSGKLFF.

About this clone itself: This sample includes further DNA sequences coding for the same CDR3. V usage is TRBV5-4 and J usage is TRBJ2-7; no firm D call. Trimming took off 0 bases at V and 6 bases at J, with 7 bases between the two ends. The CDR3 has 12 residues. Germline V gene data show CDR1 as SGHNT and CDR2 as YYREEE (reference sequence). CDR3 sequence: CASSLVGGEQYF. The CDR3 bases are TGTGCCAGCAGCTTGGTAGGTGGCGAGCAGTACTTC.

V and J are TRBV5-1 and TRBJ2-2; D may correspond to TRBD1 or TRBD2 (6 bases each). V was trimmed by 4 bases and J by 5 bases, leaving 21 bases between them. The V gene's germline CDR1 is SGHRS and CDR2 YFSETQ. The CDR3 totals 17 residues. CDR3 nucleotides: TGCGCCAGCAGCACCCCCAGGACAGCGGAGGGAACCGGGGAGCTGTTTTTT. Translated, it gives CASSTPRTAEGTGELFF.

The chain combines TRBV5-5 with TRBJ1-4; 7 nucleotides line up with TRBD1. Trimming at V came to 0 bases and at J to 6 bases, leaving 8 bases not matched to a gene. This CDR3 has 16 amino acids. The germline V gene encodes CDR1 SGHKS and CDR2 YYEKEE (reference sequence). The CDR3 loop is CASSLARQGGDEKLFF. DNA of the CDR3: TGTGCCAGCAGCTTGGCCAGACAGGGAGGGGATGAAAAACTGTTTTTT.

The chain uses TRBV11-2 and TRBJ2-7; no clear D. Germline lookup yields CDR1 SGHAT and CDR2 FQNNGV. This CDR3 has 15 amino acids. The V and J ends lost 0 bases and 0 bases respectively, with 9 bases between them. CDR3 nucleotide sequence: TGTGCCAGCAGCTTAGAGTCACTTAGCTCCTACGAGCAGTACTTC. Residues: CASSLESLSSYEQYF.